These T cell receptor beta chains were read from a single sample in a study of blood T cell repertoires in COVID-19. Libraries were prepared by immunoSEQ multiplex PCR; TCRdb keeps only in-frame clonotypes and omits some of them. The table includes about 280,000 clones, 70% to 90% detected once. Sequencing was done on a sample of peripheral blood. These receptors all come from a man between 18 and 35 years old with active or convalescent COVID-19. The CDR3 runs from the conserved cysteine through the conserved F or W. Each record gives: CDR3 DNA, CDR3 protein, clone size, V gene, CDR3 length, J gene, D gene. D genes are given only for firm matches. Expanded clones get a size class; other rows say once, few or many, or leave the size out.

DNA: TGTGCCAGCAGCCCTCTAAGCGGGGGGGACACAGATACGCAGTATTTT; CDR3: CASSPLSGGDTDTQYF; size: -; V: TRBV14; length: 16; J: TRBJ2-3; D: TRBD2
DNA: TGTGCCAGCAGTGAGGTAGGACAGGGCCTATATAATGAAAAACTGTTTTTT; CDR3: CASSEVGQGLYNEKLFF; size: -; V: TRBV2; length: 17; J: TRBJ1-4; D: TRBD1
DNA: TGTGCCAGCAGCCCTTATAGGGGGGGGGTGGAGACCCAGTACTTC; CDR3: CASSPYRGGVETQYF; size: -; V: TRBV9; length: 15; J: TRBJ2-5; D: -
DNA: TGTGCCAGCAGTGATGCCCGGGGGTTAGCGCACGAGCAGTACTTC; CDR3: CASSDARGLAHEQYF; size: -; V: TRBV25-1; length: 15; J: TRBJ2-7; D: -
DNA: TGTGCCAGCAGCTTGATGGGTGGGGGGGAAGTAGCCTACGAGCAGTACTTC; CDR3: CASSLMGGGEVAYEQYF; size: -; V: TRBV5-4; length: 17; J: TRBJ2-7; D: TRBD2
DNA: TGTGCCAGTAGTCCGACGGGGGACTATGGCTACACCTTC; CDR3: CASSPTGDYGYTF; size: few; V: TRBV19; length: 13; J: TRBJ1-2; D: -
DNA: TGTGCCAGCAGCGTCCGCGGGACTCGGGCAGATACGCAGTATTTT; CDR3: CASSVRGTRADTQYF; size: -; V: TRBV9; length: 15; J: TRBJ2-3; D: -
DNA: TGTGCCAGCTCACCAGGAACACAGGGAAACACCATATATTTT; CDR3: CASSPGTQGNTIYF; size: -; V: TRBV18; length: 14; J: TRBJ1-3; D: -
DNA: TGTGCCAGCAGCTCCCAGGGGATAGCCTATGGCTACACCTTC; CDR3: CASSSQGIAYGYTF; size: -; V: TRBV7-9; length: 14; J: TRBJ1-2; D: -
DNA: TGTGCCAGTTCAGGGCTTAAACTCTCCTACGAGCAGTACTTC; CDR3: CASSGLKLSYEQYF; size: once; V: TRBV11-2; length: 14; J: TRBJ2-7; D: -
DNA: TGTGCCAGCAGCTCGACTAGCGGGGCATACAATGAGCAGTTCTTC; CDR3: CASSSTSGAYNEQFF; size: -; V: TRBV7-8; length: 15; J: TRBJ2-1; D: TRBD2
DNA: TGTGCCACCAGCAGAGTAAGTTCCAGGGCTGAAGCTTTCTTT; CDR3: CATSRVSSRAEAFF; size: once; V: TRBV15; length: 14; J: TRBJ1-1; D: -
DNA: TGTGCCAGCAGCCAAACCTTTCCTCGGACAGCGCCCTACGAGCAGTACTTC; CDR3: CASSQTFPRTAPYEQYF; size: -; V: TRBV3-1/TRBV3-2; length: 17; J: TRBJ2-7; D: -
DNA: TGTGCCAGCGGGGGACAGCAGTGGGAGACCCAGTACTTC; CDR3: CASGGQQWETQYF; size: -; V: TRBV19; length: 13; J: TRBJ2-5; D: -
DNA: TGTGCCAGCAGTGGACTGTATAGCAATCAGCCCCAGCATTTT; CDR3: CASSGLYSNQPQHF; size: -; V: TRBV2; length: 14; J: TRBJ1-5; D: -
DNA: TGTGCCACCAGCAGAGGACAGGGAGCTGAAAAACTGTTTTTT; CDR3: CATSRGQGAEKLFF; size: -; V: TRBV15; length: 14; J: TRBJ1-4; D: TRBD1
DNA: TGTGCCAGCTCGGTAGCACCACACACAGATACGCAGTATTTT; CDR3: CASSVAPHTDTQYF; size: -; V: TRBV6-5; length: 14; J: TRBJ2-3; D: -
DNA: TGTGCCAGCAGCGGAGACCGGGACAAGCATCAGCCCCAGCATTTT; CDR3: CASSGDRDKHQPQHF; size: -; V: TRBV6-5; length: 15; J: TRBJ1-5; D: -
DNA: TGTGCCAGCTCGCCTGTCGGACAGGCTAGCTCCTACGAGCAGTACTTC; CDR3: CASSPVGQASSYEQYF; size: -; V: TRBV25-1; length: 16; J: TRBJ2-7; D: TRBD1
DNA: TGTGCCAGCAGCCCTGGGGGCACAGGGACTGAAGCTTTCTTT; CDR3: CASSPGGTGTEAFF; size: -; V: TRBV5-6; length: 14; J: TRBJ1-1; D: -
DNA: TGTGCCAGCAGCCAGGGTCGACCGACCTCCTACAATGAGCAGTTCTTC; CDR3: CASSQGRPTSYNEQFF; size: -; V: TRBV7-2; length: 16; J: TRBJ2-1; D: -
DNA: TGTGCCAGCAGTGAAAATGGAGACAGGTTTGGCTTTCTAGACACAGATACGCAGTATTTT; CDR3: CASSENGDRFGFLDTDTQYF; size: -; V: TRBV2; length: 20; J: TRBJ2-3; D: -
DNA: TGTGCCAGCTCAGGCAGTTCTGGAAACACCATATATTTT; CDR3: CASSGSSGNTIYF; size: -; V: TRBV18; length: 13; J: TRBJ1-3; D: -
DNA: TGTGCCAGCAGCCCGTCGACTAGCGGGGGGATATTCTACGAGCAGTACTTC; CDR3: CASSPSTSGGIFYEQYF; size: -; V: TRBV9; length: 17; J: TRBJ2-7; D: TRBD2
DNA: TGTGCCAGCAGCCGACCTCGGGGGGACACTGAAGCTTTCTTT; CDR3: CASSRPRGDTEAFF; size: -; V: TRBV28; length: 14; J: TRBJ1-1; D: -
DNA: TGTGCCAGCTCACTTGGGGGAGGCATCAGTCCCTACAATGAGCAGTTCTTC; CDR3: CASSLGGGISPYNEQFF; size: -; V: TRBV18; length: 17; J: TRBJ2-1; D: -
DNA: TGTGCTAGTGGTTTGGTACGACCCCTAAGTCCTAGGGGCTTCGATACGCAGTATTTT; CDR3: CASGLVRPLSPRGFDTQYF; size: -; V: TRBV12-5; length: 19; J: TRBJ2-3; D: -
DNA: TGTGCCAGCAGTTCATCAATCTACGAGCAGTACTTC; CDR3: CASSSSIYEQYF; size: -; V: TRBV6-5; length: 12; J: TRBJ2-7; D: -
DNA: TGCGCCAGCAGCTCCAGCTCCTACGAGCAGTACTTC; CDR3: CASSSSSYEQYF; size: -; V: TRBV5-1; length: 12; J: TRBJ2-7; D: -
DNA: TGTGCCAGCAGCCAAGGGGGCCCCAGGGACACAGATACGCAGTATTTT; CDR3: CASSQGGPRDTDTQYF; size: -; V: TRBV7-2; length: 16; J: TRBJ2-3; D: TRBD1
DNA: TGCGCCAGCAGCCGGCGGGCGGTCGACGAGCAGTACTTC; CDR3: CASSRRAVDEQYF; size: -; V: TRBV5-1; length: 13; J: TRBJ2-7; D: -
DNA: TGTGCCAGCAGCGCCCGGACAGGACAAGAGACCCAGTACTTC; CDR3: CASSARTGQETQYF; size: -; V: TRBV9; length: 14; J: TRBJ2-5; D: TRBD1
DNA: TGTGCCATCAGTGAGGTCGGGACTACCAAAGAGACCCAGTACTTC; CDR3: CAISEVGTTKETQYF; size: once; V: TRBV10-3; length: 15; J: TRBJ2-5; D: TRBD2
DNA: TGTGCCAGCAGATACGAGTACAATGAGCAGTTCTTC; CDR3: CASRYEYNEQFF; size: -; V: TRBV6-5; length: 12; J: TRBJ2-1; D: -
DNA: TGTGCCAGCAGTTACTCCGCCTACGAGCAGTACTTC; CDR3: CASSYSAYEQYF; size: -; V: TRBV6-6; length: 12; J: TRBJ2-7; D: -
DNA: TGTGCCAGCGGTAGCGGGGGGACCCAGTACTTC; CDR3: CASGSGGTQYF; size: once; V: TRBV2; length: 11; J: TRBJ2-5; D: TRBD2
DNA: TGTGCCAGCATGGGACTAGCGGGGGAGACCCAGTACTTC; CDR3: CASMGLAGETQYF; size: few; V: TRBV2; length: 13; J: TRBJ2-5; D: TRBD2
DNA: TGCGCCAGTGGGGAGAGCTCCTATAATTCACCCCTCCACTTT; CDR3: CASGESSYNSPLHF; size: -; V: TRBV5-1; length: 14; J: TRBJ1-6; D: -
DNA: TGTGCCAGCAGTTACTTGGGACTAGCGGAGAGCACAGATACGCAGTATTTT; CDR3: CASSYLGLAESTDTQYF; size: -; V: TRBV6-7; length: 17; J: TRBJ2-3; D: TRBD2
DNA: TGTGCCAGCAGTGTGGAGCGGGGGATTGCCGGGGAGCTGTTTTTT; CDR3: CASSVERGIAGELFF; size: -; V: TRBV2; length: 15; J: TRBJ2-2; D: TRBD2
DNA: TGTGCCAGCAGCTTTATCGCGGAGGGCTACACCTTC; CDR3: CASSFIAEGYTF; size: -; V: TRBV7-8; length: 12; J: TRBJ1-2; D: -